This T cell receptor beta chain comes out of a study of T cell responses to AZD1222 COVID-19 vaccine. Overall study findings and caveats: Repertoire sampling occurred only after the peak T cell response. Once two AZD1222 doses were given, Spike-specific TCR breadth and depth went up. Unmutated variant regions are reportedly targeted by nearly half of spike-specific TCRs.

The CDR3 runs 14 residues. Germline V gene data show CDR1 as MNHNY and CDR2 as SVGAGI (reference sequence). With 3 bases removed from V and 3 bases from J, the gap between germline ends came to 9 bases. As for this clone: Its target is unknown.

TCRdb keeps only in-frame clones here, not all; method: immunoSEQ multiplex PCR. This table has about 81,000 clones, around nine tenths appearing once. This TCR was recovered from an adult who received the AZD1222 COVID-19 vaccine. Here the sequenced sample was peripheral blood, taken 28 days after the second AZD1222 dose. This rearrangement joins TRBV6-6 to TRBJ1-5; D remains ambiguous. The CDR3 sequence: CASSYANNNQPQHF. CDR3 nucleotides: TGTGCCAGCAGTTATGCGAACAACAATCAGCCCCAGCATTTT.